This entry describes one TCR beta chain. Its specificity is unknown. Authors' processing steps: For the immunoSEQ data, sequences were junction-only without quality scores, so filtering differed. Generated by immunoSEQ multiplex PCR, the TCRdb table keeps only in-frame clones and is missing some. The V and J calls and the clone size are those of that table, but D and trimming were determined from the DNA. The table lists 1.5 million to 1.9 million clones, 95% to 99% of them singletons. This record belongs to a study of shared clonotypes between healthy human individuals. The study's findings and limits: Clonotypes which were not shared had lower generation probabilities than clonotypes that all four donors shared.

The V and J ends lost 0 bases and 7 bases, in that order; junction bases with no gene match: 13. The CDR3 runs to 18 residues. In germline, CDR1 is LGHNA, CDR2 YSLEER. Within Nashville, Tennessee resided all donors, each a Caucasian adult. In the CD4+ fraction, cells were divided into CD45RA+ naive and CD45RA-negative memory subsets. The sequencing sample was made of naive CD4+ T cells sorted from blood. Described subset: CD45RA+ positively selected. The chain couples TRBV4-3 to TRBJ2-3; 10 positions match TRBD2. This receptor was obtained from a man aged 30-40 years in good health. The CDR3 coding sequence is TGCGCCAGCAGCCAAGAGCCTCGACTAGCGGGCGCTCTGAATACGCAGTATTTT. It specifies CASSQEPRLAGALNTQYF.